These 10 T cell receptor beta chains were all obtained from the same sample, sequenced in a study of blood T cell repertoires in COVID-19. The repertoire was sequenced with immunoSEQ multiplex PCR; TCRdb's copy has only in-frame clones and lacks some. The table includes just under 80,000 clones, roughly 80% detected once. Source material: peripheral blood. All receptors derive from a woman in her 70s with acute or convalescent COVID-19.

This chain joins TRBV24-1 and TRBJ1-2, with unresolved D. The length of the CDR3 is 14 residues. The V end lost 3 bases, the J end lost 4 bases, and 11 bases lay between the germline ends. The germline V gene encodes CDR1 KGHDR and CDR2 SFDVKD. CDR3 nucleotide sequence: TGTGCCACCAGTGATCCCGACATCCGCTATGGCTACACCTTC. It yields the protein CATSDPDIRYGYTF.

The chain is built from TRBV14 and TRBJ1-4, with TRBD1 matching over 9 bases. Germline V gene sequence: CDR1 SGHDN, CDR2 FVKESK. This CDR3 is built from 16 residues. Germline trimming cut 4 bases from V and 7 bases from J; bases unmatched to any gene: 10. The CDR3 nucleotides read TGTGCCAGCAGCCCGGGACAGGGAAAGACTTTTGAAAAACTGTTTTTT. This translates into CASSPGQGKTFEKLFF.

V and J are TRBV7-2 and TRBJ1-5; D gene unclear. V gave up 8 bases and J gave up 3 bases, with 17 bases separating them. This CDR3 has 15 residues. Germline V gene sequence: CDR1 SGHTA, CDR2 FQGNSA. CDR3 sequence: CASHPSGHNNQPQHF. CDR3 DNA sequence: TGTGCCAGCCACCCAAGCGGCCACAACAATCAGCCCCAGCATTTT.

The J gene is TRBJ2-2, the V gene TRBV5-4; 7 nucleotides match TRBD1. The CDR3 is 14 amino acids. J gave up 5 bases and V 5 bases, and 6 bases lay outside the gene matches. Germline assignment: CDR1 SGHNT and CDR2 YYREEE (reference sequence). The CDR3 loop is CASSKGAGTGELFF. CDR3 DNA: TGTGCCAGCAGTAAGGGGGCTGGTACCGGGGAGCTGTTTTTT. The full variable domain, rest sourced from reference TRBV5-4 and TRBJ2-2, is ETGVTQSPTHLIKTRGQQVTLRCSSQSGHNTVSWYQQALGQGPQFIFQYYREEENGRGNFPPRFSGLQFPNYSSELNVNALELDDSALYLCASSKGAGTGELFFGEGSRLTVL.

This clone has a single count. The chain employs TRBV7-2 and TRBJ2-6; D unclear. CDR1 and CDR2 (germline): SGHTA, FQGNSA. The CDR3 is 16 amino acids. With 4 bases removed from V and 2 bases from J, the gap between germline ends came to 12 bases. The CDR3 sequence: CASSSHPAPGANVLTF. CDR3 in DNA: TGTGCCAGCAGCTCACACCCAGCGCCTGGGGCCAACGTCCTGACTTTC.

The rearrangement joins TRBV2 to TRBJ2-7; 8 bases align to TRBD1. From germline, CDR1 is SNHLY and CDR2 FYNNEI. The CDR3 is 12 residues long. Trimming cost V 7 bases and J 6 bases; bases outside gene matches: 5. The CDR3 is CASTTTGAEQYF. CDR3 in DNA: TGTGCCAGCACCACGACAGGGGCCGAGCAGTACTTC.

The gene calls are TRBV2 and TRBJ1-4, with D possibly matching TRBD1 (6 bases). V was cut by 2 bases and J by 4 bases, with 11 bases left in between. The CDR3 is made up of 15 amino acids. The germline gives CDR1 SNHLY, CDR2 FYNNEI. This CDR3 is CASSELTGRNEKLFF. In nucleotides, the CDR3 is TGTGCCAGCAGTGAATTAACAGGGCGTAATGAAAAACTGTTTTTT.

The CDR3 nucleotides read TGTGCCAGCAGCCAAGGGGACAGGGGGCAGACCCAGTACTTC. Its protein is CASSQGDRGQTQYF. The chain joins TRBV3-1 (or the pseudogene TRBV3-2) to TRBJ2-5; 12 bases align to TRBD1. The trim removed 1 base at V and 6 bases at J, leaving 0 bases unmatched. The CDR3 consists of 14 residues. Per the germline V gene, CDR1 is LGHDT and CDR2 is YNNKEL (reference sequence).

This clone was seen a single time. The V and J genes are TRBV10-3 and TRBJ2-7, with D uncertain. The germline CDR1 and CDR2 sequences are ENHRY and SYGVKD. The CDR3 is 13 residues long. The V and J ends lost 5 bases and 5 bases respectively, with 13 bases between them. The DNA of the CDR3 is TGTGCCATCAGTCGACCCGGGTTGGACGAGCAGTACTTC. This codes for CAISRPGLDEQYF.

The rearrangement links TRBV27 to TRBJ1-1, with TRBD1 matching 11 bases. From germline, CDR1 is MNHEY and CDR2 SMNVEV (reference sequence). Unmatched junction bases numbered 5, after V lost 2 bases and J lost 6 bases. The CDR3 is 15 residues long. This CDR3 is CASSLIGQGAAEAFF. Written as DNA, the CDR3 is TGTGCCAGCAGTTTAATAGGACAGGGGGCTGCTGAAGCTTTCTTT.